The source of this TCR beta chain is a study of T cells after yellow fever vaccination. Across the whole study: SMART-Seq v4 Ultra Low Input prepared libraries from low-cell fractions.

TCRdb used MiXCR to reprocess the 5' RACE reads, holding one entry per CDR3 protein. This table has about 330,000 distinct CDR3 sequences, about 4% appearing once. This clonotype occurred many times. The CDR3 length is 15 residues. V was trimmed by 4 bases and J by 1 base, leaving 14 bases between them. CDR1 SEHNR and CDR2 FQNEAQ come from the germline V gene (reference sequence). The starting material was PBMCs, obtained 5 days after the yellow fever booster vaccination. This chain links TRBV7-9 with TRBJ2-7, with D perhaps being TRBD1 or TRBD2 (5 bases each). The source of this sequence is a man younger than 35 who received the YFV17D yellow fever vaccine. DNA for the CDR3: TGTGCCAGCAGCTCTGGAATGGGGGAGTCCTACGAGCAGTACTTC. Translating gives CASSSGMGESYEQYF.